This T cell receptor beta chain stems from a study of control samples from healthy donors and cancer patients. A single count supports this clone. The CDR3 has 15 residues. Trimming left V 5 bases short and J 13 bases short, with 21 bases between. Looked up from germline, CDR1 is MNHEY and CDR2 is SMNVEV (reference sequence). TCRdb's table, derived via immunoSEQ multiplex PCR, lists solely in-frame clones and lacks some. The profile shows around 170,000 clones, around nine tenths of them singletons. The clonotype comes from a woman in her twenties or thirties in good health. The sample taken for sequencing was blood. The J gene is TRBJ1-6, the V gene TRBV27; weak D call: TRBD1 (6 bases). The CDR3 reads CASSPLQGNRSPLHF. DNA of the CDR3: TGTGCCAGCAGTCCTCTACAGGGAAACAGGTCGCCCCTCCACTTT.